The clone carrying this TCR beta chain was seen just once. CDR1 and CDR2 from the germline V gene are SGHRS and YFSETQ. The CDR3 runs to 14 residues. Trimming stripped 0 bases from V and 1 base from J, with 7 bases between. The data are from a study of blood T cell repertoires in COVID-19. The authors' processing: The assay estimated nucleated cells by amplifying reference gene primers. Using immunoSEQ multiplex PCR, the repertoire was profiled, and TCRdb retains in-frame clones only, with some absent. V and J calls and clone size are as listed in that table; D and trimming were resolved from the DNA. This table has tens of thousands of clones, roughly 85% appearing once.

This receptor was identified in a man aged 40-49 years with acute or convalescent COVID-19. The sample was peripheral blood. The chain is built from TRBV5-1 and TRBJ1-1, with unresolved D. CDR3 residues: CASSLGYGNTEAFF. The DNA of the CDR3 is TGCGCCAGCAGCTTGGGCTATGGGAACACTGAAGCTTTCTTT. The full variable domain, completed using reference TRBV5-1 and TRBJ1-1, is KAGVTQTPRYLIKTRGQQVTLSCSPISGHRSVSWYQQTPGQGLQFLFEYFSETQRNKGNFPGRFSGRQFSNSRSEMNVSTLELGDSALYLCASSLGYGNTEAFFGQGTRLTVV.